The clone carrying this TCR beta chain was recorded at least ten times. This record comes from a study of T cells in Graves' hyperthyroidism and ophthalmopathy. The CDR3 regions of TCR beta were amplified from RNA transcripts. In the first-round RT-PCR of the TCR CDR3, the HTBI primer set was used. In TCRdb, the multiplex PCR reads were re-called with MiXCR into one record per CDR3 protein. The data hold around 300,000 distinct CDR3 sequences, with roughly 15% observed a single time. The CDR3 covers 16 residues. V lost 0 bases to trimming and J lost 5 bases; unmatched junction nucleotides: 3. Germline CDR1 is SGHKS and CDR2 is YYEKEE (reference sequence). Newly diagnosed hyperthyroidism patients aged 18 to 65 years had disease lasting under 2 months. Exclusions: uncontrolled infection, other autoimmune disease, pregnancy, lactation.

The material sequenced was blood. This clonotype originated in a woman in her 40s with Graves' hyperthyroidism. This rearrangement joins TRBV5-5 to TRBJ1-6; 9 bases fit TRBD1. As DNA, the CDR3 is TGTGCCAGCAGCTTGGGGACAGGGGCGAATAATTCACCCCTCCACTTT. Translating gives CASSLGTGANNSPLHF.